A single sample is the source of the 4 T cell receptor beta chains below, sequenced in a study of Tregs in tolerant kidney transplant recipients. Some clones are missing from TCRdb's copy, which holds only in-frame ones; the method was immunoSEQ multiplex PCR. The table lists about 69,000 clones, 85% to 90% of them singletons. Material: CD4+ T cells from blood, obtained before the transplant. These TCRs come from a human donor who received a combined kidney and bone marrow transplant.

The chain recombines TRBV11-2 with TRBJ2-1; 12 bases fit TRBD2. Looked up from germline, CDR1 is SGHAT and CDR2 is FQNNGV. With V trimmed by 5 bases and J by 6 bases, 8 bases remained unmatched. The CDR3 sequence is 16 residues long. CDR3 sequence reads: CASSPPGLAGSNEQFF. CDR3 DNA: TGTGCCAGCAGCCCACCCGGACTAGCGGGAAGCAATGAGCAGTTCTTC.

This clone was recorded only once. The CDR3 bases are TGTGCCTGGATAAAACAGGGGCCCTACACTGAAGCTTTCTTT. Protein product: CAWIKQGPYTEAFF. The gene calls are TRBV30 and TRBJ1-1, with 7 bases lining up with TRBD1. With V trimmed by 4 bases and J by 3 bases, 8 bases remained unmatched. The CDR3 spans 14 residues. Germline V gene sequence: CDR1 GTSNPN, CDR2 SVGIG (reference sequence).

V gene TRBV6-5 combines with J gene TRBJ2-7; 8 nucleotides align to TRBD1. This CDR3 region has 14 residues. The V gene's germline CDR1 is MNHEY and CDR2 SVGAGI. V lost 6 bases, J lost 2 bases, and 6 bases stayed unmatched. The DNA for the CDR3 is TGTGCCAGCAGGCTGCAGGGGGCCACCTACGAGCAGTACTTC. Its protein product is CASRLQGATYEQYF.

The chain is built from TRBV11-2 and TRBJ1-3; D uncertain. The V gene's germline CDR1 is SGHAT and CDR2 FQNNGV. The CDR3 runs 15 residues. Trimming left V 5 bases short and J 2 bases short, with 13 bases between. As DNA, the CDR3 is TGTGCCAGCAGCGCCCTTGCGGGGACTGGAAACACCATATATTTT. Its translation is CASSALAGTGNTIYF. Together with reference TRBV11-2 and TRBJ1-3, the CDR3 gives the full variable domain: EAGVAQSPRYKIIEKRQSVAFWCNPISGHATLYWYQQILGQGPKLLIQFQNNGVVDDSQLPKDRFSAERLKGVDSTLKIQPAKLEDSAVYLCASSALAGTGNTIYFGEGSWLTVV.